These T cell receptor beta chains were read from a single sample in a study of radiotherapy plus CTLA-4 blockade in lung cancer. Sequencing was performed with immunoSEQ multiplex PCR; in TCRdb, only in-frame clones are kept and a portion is missing. The sample carries 100,000 to 150,000 clones, 78% recorded once. Sequenced material: peripheral blood, taken from a patient treated with radiotherapy plus ipilimumab. The receptors here all came from a human donor with non-small cell lung cancer who had a partial response to radiotherapy plus ipilimumab. Both conserved end residues are part of each CDR3. Each record gives: J gene, D gene, V gene, clone size, CDR3 DNA, CDR3 protein. The D gene is left open where the match is weak. Not every row has a clone size; where given, it reads once, few, many or a size class.

j_gene: TRBJ1-5; d_gene: TRBD1; v_gene: TRBV5-6; abundance: .; CDR3nt: TGTGCCAGCAGCCAATTTACAGGGGGTGGCAATCAGCCCCAGCATTTT; CDR3aa: CASSQFTGGGNQPQHF
j_gene: TRBJ1-6; d_gene: TRBD1; v_gene: TRBV28; abundance: .; CDR3nt: TGTGCCAGCAGTCCAGGGGGGAACCTTAATTCACCCCTCCACTTT; CDR3aa: CASSPGGNLNSPLHF
j_gene: TRBJ2-3; d_gene: TRBD1; v_gene: TRBV7-2; abundance: .; CDR3nt: TGTGCCAGCAGCTTTTCCGGGACAGACACAGATACGCAGTATTTT; CDR3aa: CASSFSGTDTDTQYF
j_gene: TRBJ2-3; d_gene: .; v_gene: TRBV6-6; abundance: .; CDR3nt: TGTGCCAGCAAGGCTAGCGAGGATACGCAGTATTTT; CDR3aa: CASKASEDTQYF
j_gene: TRBJ2-1; d_gene: .; v_gene: TRBV2; abundance: .; CDR3nt: TGTGCCAGCGCTCAGGGCAATGAGCAGTTCTTC; CDR3aa: CASAQGNEQFF
j_gene: TRBJ2-7; d_gene: TRBD2; v_gene: TRBV6-1; abundance: .; CDR3nt: TGTGCCAGCAGTGAAGACCGGGGGGTTTCCTACGAGCAGTACTTC; CDR3aa: CASSEDRGVSYEQYF
j_gene: TRBJ1-2; d_gene: TRBD1; v_gene: TRBV12-5; abundance: .; CDR3nt: TGTGCTAGTGGCTCACACGTCACAGGGGGCCTAATCTCTAACTATGGCTACACCTTC; CDR3aa: CASGSHVTGGLISNYGYTF
j_gene: TRBJ2-7; d_gene: TRBD2; v_gene: TRBV6-5; abundance: .; CDR3nt: TGTGCCAGCAGGGGACTAGCGGGACACTACGAGCAGTACTTC; CDR3aa: CASRGLAGHYEQYF
j_gene: TRBJ2-1; d_gene: .; v_gene: TRBV28; abundance: few; CDR3nt: TGTGCCAGCAGTTTTTTTACGGGAGCCTACAATGAGCAGTTCTTC; CDR3aa: CASSFFTGAYNEQFF
j_gene: TRBJ1-6; d_gene: TRBD1; v_gene: TRBV30; abundance: once; CDR3nt: TGTGCTGCAACCGGGACAGGGAACAATTCACCCCTCCACTTT; CDR3aa: CAATGTGNNSPLHF
j_gene: TRBJ1-1; d_gene: .; v_gene: TRBV7-9; abundance: .; CDR3nt: TGTGCCAGCAGCTACACCGTCAGTACTGAAGCTTTCTTT; CDR3aa: CASSYTVSTEAFF
j_gene: TRBJ1-2; d_gene: .; v_gene: TRBV6-1; abundance: .; CDR3nt: TGTGCCAGCAGCCTCAGGAACACGCGCAGCTATGGCTACACCTTC; CDR3aa: CASSLRNTRSYGYTF
j_gene: TRBJ2-7; d_gene: .; v_gene: TRBV2; abundance: .; CDR3nt: TGTGCCAGCAGTGTTCCTACAGGGCAGAAAGAGCAGTACTTC; CDR3aa: CASSVPTGQKEQYF
j_gene: TRBJ2-7; d_gene: .; v_gene: TRBV6-6; abundance: .; CDR3nt: TGTGCCAGCAGTGGCGAGCAGGGGTTTTCCTACGAGCAGTACTTC; CDR3aa: CASSGEQGFSYEQYF
j_gene: TRBJ1-2; d_gene: TRBD1; v_gene: TRBV6-1; abundance: .; CDR3nt: TGTGCCAGCCAACTGAGACAGGGGGGGGACTATGGCTACACCTTC; CDR3aa: CASQLRQGGDYGYTF
j_gene: TRBJ1-1; d_gene: TRBD1; v_gene: TRBV27; abundance: .; CDR3nt: TGTGCCAGCAGGCTACAGGGGACTGAAGCTTTCTTT; CDR3aa: CASRLQGTEAFF
j_gene: TRBJ1-1; d_gene: TRBD1; v_gene: TRBV11-2; abundance: .; CDR3nt: TGTGCCAGCAGCTTAGTGGGACAGGGAAACACTGAAGCTTTCTTT; CDR3aa: CASSLVGQGNTEAFF
j_gene: TRBJ2-7; d_gene: TRBD2; v_gene: TRBV11-2; abundance: .; CDR3nt: TGTGCCAGCAGCCGACCGGCGGGAGGCTTCTACGAGCAGTACTTC; CDR3aa: CASSRPAGGFYEQYF
j_gene: TRBJ1-1; d_gene: TRBD1; v_gene: TRBV6-1; abundance: once; CDR3nt: TGTGCCAGCAGTTCGACAGGGGGCCACACTGAAGCTTTCTTT; CDR3aa: CASSSTGGHTEAFF
j_gene: TRBJ2-7; d_gene: .; v_gene: TRBV5-1; abundance: .; CDR3nt: TGCGCCAGCAGCCCAGACAGACATTACTACGAGCAGTACTTC; CDR3aa: CASSPDRHYYEQYF